The TCR beta chain under discussion was sequenced for a study of response to subunit inactivated influenza vaccine. This clonotype was picked up a small number of times. The CDR3 totals 14 residues. Germline V gene data show CDR1 as MNHNS and CDR2 as SASEGT. Trimming took off 6 bases at V and 3 bases at J, with 15 bases between the two ends. TCRdb re-called the RT-PCR reads through MiXCR, storing one row per CDR3 protein. The data contain some 190,000 distinct CDR3 sequences, approximately 15% of them singletons. The starting material was CD8+ T cells sorted from PBMCs, obtained 5 days after vaccination. This receptor was obtained from a man aged 50-60 years who received an inactivated influenza vaccine. The chain carries TRBV6-1 and TRBJ2-7, with unresolved D. CDR3 in DNA: TGTGCCAGCAGCCGACGACCCCATAGCTACGAGCAGTACTTC. Encoded protein: CASSRRPHSYEQYF.